These 26 T cell receptor beta chains were all obtained from the same sample, sequenced in a study of shared clonotypes between healthy human individuals. Using immunoSEQ multiplex PCR, the repertoire was profiled, and TCRdb retains in-frame clones only, with some absent. The sample carries some 980,000 clones, 76% recorded once. Sequenced material: memory CD4+ T cells sorted from blood. Subset given: CD45RA-negative fraction. These receptors originate from a man in his late teens or twenties in good health.

This clone came up once. The rearrangement links TRBV7-6 to TRBJ2-7; D is uncertain. Trimming took off 3 bases at V and 3 bases at J, with 9 bases between the two ends. The CDR3 extends over 13 amino acids. Germline lookup yields CDR1 SGHVS and CDR2 FNYEAQ. CDR3 nucleotides: TGTGCCAGCAGCTTCTCACATGGCTACGAGCAGTACTTC. This codes for CASSFSHGYEQYF.

This clone came up once. In nucleotides, the CDR3 is TGTGCCAGCAGTTCAGGGATCGGGTACGAGCAGTACTTC. It specifies CASSSGIGYEQYF. The V call is TRBV27, the J call TRBJ2-7, with a tentative D call TRBD1 (5 bases). CDR1 and CDR2 (germline): MNHEY, SMNVEV (reference sequence). V lost 4 bases and J 4 bases, leaving 11 bases between the germline ends. This CDR3 region has 13 residues.

The chain recombines TRBV6-1 with TRBJ1-5, with unresolved D. The germline gives CDR1 MNHNS, CDR2 SASEGT. This CDR3 has 15 amino acids. The V and J ends lost 5 bases and 4 bases respectively, with 15 bases between them. The CDR3 spells CASSPGSASNQPQHF. The CDR3 coding sequence is TGTGCCAGCAGTCCTGGATCCGCATCGAATCAGCCCCAGCATTTT.

The chain links TRBV2 to TRBJ1-5, with D possibly being TRBD1 (5 bases). CDR3 length: 16 residues. Trimming took 4 bases from V and 2 from J, leaving 15 bases between them. The V gene's germline CDR1 is SNHLY and CDR2 FYNNEI. The CDR3 here is CASSGGKGLGNQPQHF. As DNA, the CDR3 is TGTGCCAGCAGTGGAGGAAAGGGGTTGGGCAATCAGCCCCAGCATTTT.

The chain is built from TRBV5-6 and TRBJ2-7; D uncertain. The CDR3 loop spans 14 amino acids. Germline loops: CDR1 SGHDT, CDR2 YYEEEE. Trimming removed 3 bases at V and 6 bases at J, with 16 bases between. The CDR3 spells CASSYGRVTLEQYF. DNA of the CDR3: TGTGCCAGCAGCTACGGAAGGGTTACCCTCGAGCAGTACTTC.

Notes on this clone: Other nucleotide sequences in the sample specify the same CDR3. The V call is TRBV7-2, the J call TRBJ2-1; the match to TRBD2 covers 7 bases. CDR1 and CDR2 (germline): SGHTA, FQGNSA. J lost 12 bases, V lost 1 base, and 3 bases had no gene match. This CDR3 has 12 amino acids. The CDR3, as DNA: TGTGCCAGCAGCTTAGGCTTAGCGGGGCAGTTCTTC. This gives the protein CASSLGLAGQFF.

This clone turned up a few times. The CDR3 reads CASSRGQGAVNTEAFF. In DNA, the CDR3 is TGTGCCAGCAGTAGGGGACAGGGGGCTGTGAACACTGAAGCTTTCTTT. The J gene is TRBJ1-1, the V gene TRBV6-6; 12 nucleotides line up with TRBD1. Germline V gene lookup returns CDR1 MNHNY and CDR2 SVGAGI (reference sequence). This CDR3 is 16 amino acids long. V trimming: 5 bases; J trimming: 0 bases; junction bases outside the gene matches: 4.

The rearrangement uses TRBV6-5 and TRBJ2-2; D unclear. The CDR3 extends over 12 amino acids. V lost 7 bases to trimming and J lost 4 bases, with 7 bases between them. The germline V gene has CDR1 MNHEY and CDR2 SVGAGI. The CDR3 here is CASTSGTGELFF. DNA for the CDR3: TGTGCCAGCACATCGGGCACCGGGGAGCTGTTTTTT.

A remark on this clone: At one boundary the junction diverges from the germline segment, which might be a read error. The chain has TRBV18 and TRBJ2-1; 9 bases match TRBD1. Germline V gives CDR1 KGHSH, CDR2 LQKENI. The CDR3 runs 15 residues. The DNA for the CDR3 is TGTGCCAGCTCCCCCGGGACAGGGTCCTTCAATGAGCAGTTCTTC. This encodes CASSPGTGSFNEQFF. Complete variable domain (other parts from reference TRBV18 and TRBJ2-1): NAGVMQNPRHLVRRRGQEARLRCSPMKGHSHVYWYRQLPEEGLKFMVYLQKENIIDESGMPKERFSAEFPKEGPSILRIQQVVRGDSAAYFCASSPGTGSFNEQFFGPGTRLTVL.

The J gene is TRBJ2-7, the V gene TRBV18; TRBD2 aligns across 9 bases. V shed 3 bases and J 6 bases; nucleotides not matched to a gene: 3. Germline CDR1 KGHSH, CDR2 LQKENI. CDR3 length: 13 amino acids. The CDR3 nucleotides are TGTGCCAGCTCACCTGAACTAGCGGGCGAGCAGTACTTC. This codes for CASSPELAGEQYF.

Turning to this clone: A single base separates this from a much larger clone, so it may be a read error. Other DNA variants within this sample encode the same CDR3. The chain joins TRBV5-1 to TRBJ2-5; 11 nucleotides agree with TRBD1. V lost 4 bases, J lost 5 bases, and 7 bases stayed unmatched. The CDR3 runs 15 residues. Germline-derived CDR1 and CDR2 are SGHRS and YFSETQ. The CDR3 loop is CASSISGTGGETQYF. For the CDR3, the DNA is TGCGCCAGCAGCATCTCCGGGACAGGGGGGGAGACCCAGTACTTC.

In DNA form, the CDR3 reads TGTGCCAGCAGCTCCCCCCGAGGCTCTGGGGCCAACGTCCTGACTTTC. It translates to CASSSPRGSGANVLTF. The chain uses TRBV7-2 and TRBJ2-6; D is unresolved. Trimming removed 4 bases from V and 0 bases from J, with 10 bases in between. This CDR3 region has 16 residues. Germline loops: CDR1 SGHTA, CDR2 FQGNSA.

This rearrangement joins TRBV7-6 to TRBJ2-5; TRBD2 aligns across 7 bases. The CDR3 is 14 residues long. V shed 2 bases and J 3 bases; nucleotides not matched to a gene: 3. Germline-derived CDR1 and CDR2 are SGHVS and FNYEAQ. CDR3 in amino acids: CASSLLAGEETQYF. The CDR3 nucleotides read TGTGCCAGCAGCTTATTGGCGGGAGAAGAGACCCAGTACTTC.

The chain combines TRBV5-4 with TRBJ2-3; D assignment may be TRBD1 or TRBD2 (5 bases each). CDR3 size: 16 residues. With 4 bases removed from V and 0 bases from J, the gap between germline ends came to 15 bases. Germline CDR1 reads SGHNT; CDR2 reads YYREEE (reference sequence). The CDR3, as DNA: TGTGCCAGCAGCCCCGATCCGGGGCCTAGCACAGATACGCAGTATTTT. Its translation is CASSPDPGPSTDTQYF.

The chain joins TRBV7-9 to TRBJ2-1, with TRBD2 matching 9 bases. The CDR3 is made up of 17 amino acids. With V trimmed by 1 base and J by 8 bases, 12 bases remained unmatched. The germline V gene encodes CDR1 SEHNR and CDR2 FQNEAQ (reference sequence). CDR3 sequence reads: CASSLGVLAGNDDEQFF. CDR3 DNA: TGTGCCAGCAGCTTAGGGGTCCTAGCGGGAAACGATGATGAGCAGTTCTTC.

The sample holds a few counts of this clone. The V call is TRBV18, the J call TRBJ1-5, with D hard to call. The length of the CDR3 is 14 residues. V was shortened by 5 bases and J by 0 bases, with 8 bases between the two germline ends. Germline CDR1 is KGHSH and CDR2 is LQKENI. The CDR3 nucleotides read TGTGCCAGCTCAAGGGAGTTTAGCAATCAGCCCCAGCATTTT. It translates to CASSREFSNQPQHF.

CDR3: CASRGGEGARTEAFF. CDR3 DNA: TGTGCCAGCAGGGGGGGGGAGGGGGCGAGAACTGAAGCTTTCTTT. The rearrangement joins TRBV6-5 to TRBJ1-1; the match to TRBD1 covers 7 bases. J was trimmed by 5 bases and V by 6 bases; bases with no gene match: 12. The CDR3 runs to 15 residues. CDR1 and CDR2 from the germline V gene are MNHEY and SVGAGI.

As DNA, the CDR3 is TGCGCCAGCAGCCCGGTTGTTAGGACCGCTTCCTACAATGAGCAGTTCTTC. Translated, it gives CASSPVVRTASYNEQFF. The chain is built from TRBV5-1 and TRBJ2-1, with D hard to call. The CDR3 extends over 17 amino acids. Per germline, CDR1 SGHRS and CDR2 YFSETQ. With 4 bases removed from V and 1 base from J, the gap between germline ends came to 18 bases.

In its sample, this clone was seen once. The rearrangement joins TRBV19 to TRBJ1-4; 7 bases match TRBD1. CDR1 is LNHDA, CDR2 SQIVND, per germline (reference sequence). With 3 bases clipped from V and 5 bases from J, the junction kept 6 bases outside the gene matches. This CDR3 contains 15 residues. CDR3 DNA: TGTGCCAGTAGTATTAACAGGGGTGCCAATGAAAAACTGTTTTTT. It yields the protein CASSINRGANEKLFF. Supplemented by reference TRBV19 and TRBJ1-4, the full variable domain reads DGGITQSPKYLFRKEGQNVTLSCEQNLNHDAMYWYRQDPGQGLRLIYYSQIVNDFQKGDIAEGYSVSREKKESFPLTVTSAQKNPTAFYLCASSINRGANEKLFFGSGTQLSVL.

The chain employs TRBV7-3 and TRBJ2-2; 7 nucleotides align to TRBD1. The CDR3 has 15 residues. V dropped 2 bases and J dropped 2; count of bases not matched to a gene: 2. The germline gives CDR1 SGHTA, CDR2 FQGTGA. The CDR3 DNA follows: TGTGCCAGCAGCTTAGGACAGGTCAACACCGGGGAGCTGTTTTTT. Its protein product is CASSLGQVNTGELFF.

CDR3 residues: CASSVQGANTIYF. The CDR3 DNA is TGTGCCAGCAGCGTCCAGGGGGCTAACACCATATATTTT. This rearrangement joins TRBV9 to TRBJ1-3, with 8 bases matching TRBD1. The CDR3 runs to 13 residues. Germline V CDR1 and CDR2: SGDLS, YYNGEE. The V and J ends lost 2 bases and 7 bases, in that order; junction bases with no gene match: 2.

Comments on this clone: This same CDR3 is encoded by further DNA sequences in the sample. The rearrangement uses TRBV9 and TRBJ2-5, with 12 bases fitting TRBD2. The V gene's germline CDR1 is SGDLS and CDR2 YYNGEE. Trimming at V came to 0 bases and at J to 2 bases, leaving 2 bases not matched to a gene. The CDR3 covers 16 residues. The chain's CDR3 is CASSVATSGGQETQYF. Here the CDR3 DNA reads TGTGCCAGCAGCGTAGCCACTAGCGGGGGGCAAGAGACCCAGTACTTC.

The rearrangement joins TRBV2 to TRBJ1-6, with D possibly being TRBD1 (5 bases). This CDR3 spans 14 amino acids. With 3 bases removed from V and 6 bases from J, the gap between germline ends came to 9 bases. Germline V CDR1 and CDR2: SNHLY, FYNNEI. The CDR3 here is CASSDQGFNSPLHF. CDR3 DNA: TGTGCCAGCAGTGACCAGGGATTTAATTCACCCCTCCACTTT.

This clone was seen only once. The chain has TRBV28 and TRBJ2-7; D is uncertain. The germline V and J ends were trimmed by 4 bases and 2 bases, with 12 bases remaining between them. This CDR3 has 14 residues. From germline, CDR1 is MDHEN and CDR2 SYDVKM. The CDR3 DNA follows: TGTGCCAGCAGTTACGGACCGAGCCCCTACGAGCAGTACTTC. It yields the protein CASSYGPSPYEQYF.

This chain links TRBV19 with TRBJ1-5; TRBD1 aligns across 8 bases. This CDR3 spans 16 amino acids. After removal of 6 bases from V and 3 bases from J, the junction contained 10 bases not matched to a gene. The V gene's germline CDR1 is LNHDA and CDR2 SQIVND (reference sequence). CDR3 DNA sequence: TGTGCCAGTAGAGAAGACAGGGGAGGGGTCAATCAGCCCCAGCATTTT. It specifies CASREDRGGVNQPQHF.

The genes are TRBV9 and TRBJ2-7; 8 bases map to TRBD2. This CDR3 is 17 amino acids long. V gave up 0 bases and J gave up 0 bases; unmatched junction bases: 8. From germline, CDR1 is SGDLS and CDR2 YYNGEE. CDR3 loop: CASSVGGVAGGSYEQYF. The CDR3 bases are TGTGCCAGCAGCGTAGGAGGGGTGGCGGGAGGCTCCTACGAGCAGTACTTC. Full variable domain (missing parts from reference TRBV9 and TRBJ2-7): DSGVTQTPKHLITATGQRVTLRCSPRSGDLSVYWYQQSLDQGLQFLIQYYNGEERAKGNILERFSAQQFPDLHSELNLSSLELGDSALYFCASSVGGVAGGSYEQYFGPGTRLTVT.